A single sample is the source of the 9 T cell receptor beta chains below, sequenced in a study of human T cells and chemical hapten exposure. TCRdb re-analysed the RACE reads in MiXCR, keeping a single row per CDR3 protein. The table lists tens of thousands of distinct CDR3 sequences, around 7.9% of them singletons. As for time point: patch test 2, 6 weeks after DPC sensitization. Treatment of the sample: therapeutic diphenylcyclopropenone sensitization with weekly scalp DPC. This specimen was whole blood, taken in connection with sensitization to the hapten diphenylcyclopropenone (DPC). These receptors were taken from a woman aged 50 to 60 with alopecia areata. Some clones in this sample may be carry-over from other donors' samples.

The V call is TRBV6-6, the J call TRBJ1-5; D uncertain. This CDR3 region has 14 residues. CDR1 and CDR2 (germline): MNHNY, SVGAGI (reference sequence). V was trimmed by 0 bases and J by 4 bases, leaving 7 bases between them. In DNA form, the CDR3 reads TGTGCCAGCAGTTACTCAACAGTTAATCAGCCCCAGCATTTT. Translating it yields CASSYSTVNQPQHF.

This clonotype was counted many times. This chain joins TRBV28 and TRBJ1-1; D is possibly TRBD1 (5 bases). The V gene's germline CDR1 is MDHEN and CDR2 SYDVKM. With 1 base removed from V and 1 base from J, the gap between germline ends came to 10 bases. This CDR3 is 15 amino acids long. The CDR3 loop is CASSLYHGGNTEAFF. The CDR3 region has the DNA TGTGCCAGCAGTTTATACCACGGGGGGAACACTGAAGCTTTCTTT.

This clonotype turned up a few times. This rearrangement joins TRBV7-2 to TRBJ2-7; 8 bases agree with TRBD1. Germline CDR1 reads SGHTA; CDR2 reads FQGNSA. This CDR3 is 12 amino acids long. V lost 7 bases, J lost 7 bases, and 6 bases stayed unmatched. Here the CDR3 reads CASNLTGAEQYF. The CDR3 coding sequence is TGTGCCAGCAACCTGACAGGGGCAGAGCAGTACTTC.

This clonotype occurred many times. This sequence joins TRBV5-1 and TRBJ1-1; maybe TRBD1 (5 bases). The CDR3 consists of 14 residues. Germline CDR1 is SGHRS and CDR2 is YFSETQ. Between the trimmed V and J ends, which lost 1 base and 7 bases, there was a span of 14 bases. The CDR3 protein is CASSLFSGGSEAFF. The CDR3 nucleotides are TGCGCCAGCAGCTTGTTTTCCGGGGGAAGTGAAGCTTTCTTT.

This clonotype was counted at least ten times. The CDR3 DNA is TGTGCCAGCTCACCACCGAGACAGGGGGTACGACAAGAGACCCAGTACTTC. Its protein product is CASSPPRQGVRQETQYF. The rearrangement uses TRBV18 and TRBJ2-5, with TRBD1 matching over 9 bases. The V and J ends lost 0 bases and 2 bases, in that order; junction bases with no gene match: 7. The CDR3 consists of 17 residues. Germline CDR1 is KGHSH and CDR2 is LQKENI.

This clonotype was detected a few times. This chain uses TRBV7-2 with TRBJ2-3, with 11 bases matching TRBD2. Looked up from germline, CDR1 is SGHTA and CDR2 is FQGNSA. The CDR3 extends over 18 amino acids. The junction had 8 bases not matched to a gene; V was cut back by 1 base and J by 2 bases. The DNA of the CDR3 is TGTGCCAGCAGCTTAGGGCTACTAGCGGGAGACGTCACAGATACGCAGTATTTT. It yields the protein CASSLGLLAGDVTDTQYF. Using reference TRBV7-2 and TRBJ2-3 for the parts outside the CDR3, the full variable domain is GAGVSQSPSNKVTEKGKDVELRCDPISGHTALYWYRQSLGQGLEFLIYFQGNSAPDKSGLPSDRFSAERTGGSVSTLTIQRTQQEDSAVYLCASSLGLLAGDVTDTQYFGPGTRLTVL.

The genes are TRBV4-3 and TRBJ2-6; unclear D gene. The CDR3 has 15 residues. Germline V gene data show CDR1 as LGHNA and CDR2 as YSLEER. Trimming stripped 3 bases from V and 4 bases from J, with 10 bases between. The CDR3 here is CASSHGGDGANVLTF. CDR3 sequence (DNA): TGCGCCAGCAGCCATGGTGGAGACGGGGCCAACGTCCTGACTTTC.

This clonotype was seen only a few times. V and J are TRBV6-5 and TRBJ2-3; D is unresolved. V was cut by 8 bases and J by 1 base, with 10 bases left in between. The CDR3 has 13 residues. From germline, CDR1 is MNHEY and CDR2 SVGAGI. CDR3 protein: CASRASRTDTQYF. The CDR3 DNA follows: TGTGCCAGCCGAGCAAGCCGCACAGATACGCAGTATTTT.

As for this clonotype: A much larger clone lies one base from this, so it may be a read error. This rearrangement joins TRBV7-8 to TRBJ2-5; TRBD1 or TRBD2 may be the D gene (6 bases each). Germline CDR1 SGHVS, CDR2 FQNEAQ. The CDR3 runs to 17 residues. V lost 4 bases to trimming and J lost 2 bases, with 20 bases between them. As DNA, the CDR3 is TGTGCCAGCAGCTCCGGGACTTCGGGGGCAAAACAAGAGACCCAGTACTTC. Translation: CASSSGTSGAKQETQYF.